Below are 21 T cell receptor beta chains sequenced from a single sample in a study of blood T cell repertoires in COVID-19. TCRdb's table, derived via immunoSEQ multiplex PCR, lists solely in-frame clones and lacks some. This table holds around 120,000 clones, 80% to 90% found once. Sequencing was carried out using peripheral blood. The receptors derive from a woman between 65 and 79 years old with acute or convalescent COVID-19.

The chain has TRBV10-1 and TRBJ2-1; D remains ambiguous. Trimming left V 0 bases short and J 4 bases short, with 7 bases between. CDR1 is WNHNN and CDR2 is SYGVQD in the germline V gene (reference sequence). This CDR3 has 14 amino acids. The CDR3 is CASSESAQYNEQFF. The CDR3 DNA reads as TGCGCCAGCAGTGAGTCTGCCCAGTACAATGAGCAGTTCTTC.

CDR3 in amino acids: CASSQYSGGARGETQYF. CDR3 bases: TGCGCCAGCAGCCAGTATAGCGGGGGGGCCAGGGGTGAGACCCAGTACTTC. V and J are TRBV4-1 and TRBJ2-5, with TRBD2 identical over 11 bases. CDR1 is MGHRA, CDR2 YSYEKL, per germline. Germline trimming cut 3 bases from V and 5 bases from J; bases unmatched to any gene: 11. The CDR3 is 17 residues long.

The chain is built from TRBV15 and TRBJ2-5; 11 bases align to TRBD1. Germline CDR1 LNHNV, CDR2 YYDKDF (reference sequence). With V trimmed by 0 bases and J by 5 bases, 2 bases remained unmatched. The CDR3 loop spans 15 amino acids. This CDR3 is CATSREDRGRETQYF. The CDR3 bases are TGTGCCACCAGCAGAGAGGACAGGGGGCGGGAGACCCAGTACTTC. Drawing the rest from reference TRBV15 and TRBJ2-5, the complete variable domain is DAMVIQNPRYQVTQFGKPVTLSCSQTLNHNVMYWYQQKSSQAPKLLFHYYDKDFNNEADTPDNFQSRRPNTSFCFLDIRSPGLGDTAMYLCATSREDRGRETQYFGPGTRLLVL.

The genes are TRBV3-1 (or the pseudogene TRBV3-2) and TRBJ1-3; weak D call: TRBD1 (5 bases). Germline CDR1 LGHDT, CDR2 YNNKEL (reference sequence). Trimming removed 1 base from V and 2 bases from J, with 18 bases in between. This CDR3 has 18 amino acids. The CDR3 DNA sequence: TGTGCCAGCAGCCAAGCTCCAACAGGAACCAGGCCTGGAAACACCATATATTTT. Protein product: CASSQAPTGTRPGNTIYF.

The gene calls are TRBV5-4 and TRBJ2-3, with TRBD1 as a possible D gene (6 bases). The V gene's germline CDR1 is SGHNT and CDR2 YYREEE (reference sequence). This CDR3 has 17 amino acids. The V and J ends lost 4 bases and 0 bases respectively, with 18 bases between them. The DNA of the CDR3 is TGTGCCAGCAGCCCGCCTCCAGGGGCCACTAGCACAGATACGCAGTATTTT. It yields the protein CASSPPPGATSTDTQYF.

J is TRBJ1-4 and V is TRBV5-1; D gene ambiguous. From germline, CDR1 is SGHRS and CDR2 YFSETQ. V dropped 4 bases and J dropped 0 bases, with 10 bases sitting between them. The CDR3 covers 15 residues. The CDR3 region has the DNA TGCGCCAGCAGCCTGGACGGGACAACTAATGAAAAACTGTTTTTT. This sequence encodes CASSLDGTTNEKLFF.

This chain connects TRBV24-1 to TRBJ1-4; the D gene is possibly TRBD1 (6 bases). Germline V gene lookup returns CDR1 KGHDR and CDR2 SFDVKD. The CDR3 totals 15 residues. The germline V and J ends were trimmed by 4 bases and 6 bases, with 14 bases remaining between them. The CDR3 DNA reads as TGTGCCACCAGTGACCCAGGGACAAGTGATGAAAAACTGTTTTTT. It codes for CATSDPGTSDEKLFF.

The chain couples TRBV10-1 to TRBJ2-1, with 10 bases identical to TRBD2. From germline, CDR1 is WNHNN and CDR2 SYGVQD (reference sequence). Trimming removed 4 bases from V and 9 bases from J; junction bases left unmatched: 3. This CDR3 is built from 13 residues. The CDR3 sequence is CASSGAGGREQFF. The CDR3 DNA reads TGCGCCAGCAGTGGAGCGGGGGGGCGTGAGCAGTTCTTC.

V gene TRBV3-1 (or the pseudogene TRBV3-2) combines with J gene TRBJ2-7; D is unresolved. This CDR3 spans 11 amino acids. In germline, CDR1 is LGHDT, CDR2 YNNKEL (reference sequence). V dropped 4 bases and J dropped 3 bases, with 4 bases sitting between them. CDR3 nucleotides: TGTGCCAGCAGCCTGAGCTACGAGCAGTACTTC. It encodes CASSLSYEQYF.

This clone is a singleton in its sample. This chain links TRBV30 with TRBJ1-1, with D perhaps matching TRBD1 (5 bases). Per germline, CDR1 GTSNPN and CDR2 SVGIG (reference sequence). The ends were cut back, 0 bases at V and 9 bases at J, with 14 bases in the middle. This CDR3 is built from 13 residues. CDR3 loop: CAWSVAGQVKAFF. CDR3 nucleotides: TGTGCCTGGAGTGTCGCGGGGCAGGTGAAAGCTTTCTTT. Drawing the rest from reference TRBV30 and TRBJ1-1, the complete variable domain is SQTIHQWPATLVQPVGSPLSLECTVEGTSNPNLYWYRQAAGRGLQLLFYSVGIGQISSEVPQNLSASRPQDRQFILSSKKLLLSDSGFYLCAWSVAGQVKAFFGQGTRLTVV.

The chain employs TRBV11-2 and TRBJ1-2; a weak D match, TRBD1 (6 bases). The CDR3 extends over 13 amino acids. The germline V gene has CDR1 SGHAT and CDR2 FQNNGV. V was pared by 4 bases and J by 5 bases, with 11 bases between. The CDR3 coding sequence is TGTGCCAGCAGCTCCGGACAGAGATATGGCTACACCTTC. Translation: CASSSGQRYGYTF.

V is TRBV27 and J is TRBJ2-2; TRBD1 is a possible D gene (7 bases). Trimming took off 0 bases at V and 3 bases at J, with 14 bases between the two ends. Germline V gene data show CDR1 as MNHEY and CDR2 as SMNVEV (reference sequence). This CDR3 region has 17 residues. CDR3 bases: TGTGCCAGCAGTTTATCGACTAGGGGACAGTACACCGGGGAGCTGTTTTTT. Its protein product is CASSLSTRGQYTGELFF.

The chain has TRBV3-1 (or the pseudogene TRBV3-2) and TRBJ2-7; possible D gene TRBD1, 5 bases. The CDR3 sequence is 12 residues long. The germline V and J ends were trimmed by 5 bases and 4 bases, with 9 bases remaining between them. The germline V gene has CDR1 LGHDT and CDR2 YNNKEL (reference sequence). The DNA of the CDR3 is TGTGCCAGCAGCTCGACAGAGTACGAGCAGTACTTC. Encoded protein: CASSSTEYEQYF.

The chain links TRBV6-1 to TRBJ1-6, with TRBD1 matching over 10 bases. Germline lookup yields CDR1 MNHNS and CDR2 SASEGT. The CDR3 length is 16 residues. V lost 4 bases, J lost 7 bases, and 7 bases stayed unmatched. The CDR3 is CASSVPGQGRNSPLHF. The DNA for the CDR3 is TGTGCCAGCAGTGTGCCGGGACAGGGGCGGAATTCACCCCTCCACTTT.

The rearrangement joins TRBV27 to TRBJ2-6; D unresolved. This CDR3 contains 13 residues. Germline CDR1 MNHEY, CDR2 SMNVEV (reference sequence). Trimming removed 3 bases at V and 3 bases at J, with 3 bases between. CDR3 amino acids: CASSFYGANVLTF. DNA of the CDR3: TGTGCCAGCAGTTTCTATGGGGCCAACGTCCTGACTTTC.

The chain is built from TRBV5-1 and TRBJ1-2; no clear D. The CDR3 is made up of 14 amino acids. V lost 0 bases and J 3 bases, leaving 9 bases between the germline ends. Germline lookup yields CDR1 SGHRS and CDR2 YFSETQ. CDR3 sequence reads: CASSLVSGDYGYTF. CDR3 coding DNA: TGCGCCAGCAGCTTGGTATCAGGTGACTATGGCTACACCTTC.

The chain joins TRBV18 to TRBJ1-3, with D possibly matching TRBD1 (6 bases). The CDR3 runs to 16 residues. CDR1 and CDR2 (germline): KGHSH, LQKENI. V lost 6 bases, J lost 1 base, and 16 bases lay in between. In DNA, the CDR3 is TGTGCCAGCTCCCTCAGGGGCGAAAGTTCTGGAAACACCATATATTTT. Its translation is CASSLRGESSGNTIYF.

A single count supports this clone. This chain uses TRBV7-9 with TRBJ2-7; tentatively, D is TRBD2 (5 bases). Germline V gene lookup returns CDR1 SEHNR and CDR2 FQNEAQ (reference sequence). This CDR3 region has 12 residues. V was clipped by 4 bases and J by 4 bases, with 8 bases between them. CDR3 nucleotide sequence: TGTGCCAGCAGCTCGGACTGGTACGAGCAGTACTTC. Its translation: CASSSDWYEQYF.

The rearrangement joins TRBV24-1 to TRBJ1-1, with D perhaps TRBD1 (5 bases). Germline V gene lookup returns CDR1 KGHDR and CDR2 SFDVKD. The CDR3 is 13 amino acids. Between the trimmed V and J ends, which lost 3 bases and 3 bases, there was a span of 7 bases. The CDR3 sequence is CATSDNRYTEAFF. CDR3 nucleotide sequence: TGTGCCACCAGTGATAACAGGTACACTGAAGCTTTCTTT.

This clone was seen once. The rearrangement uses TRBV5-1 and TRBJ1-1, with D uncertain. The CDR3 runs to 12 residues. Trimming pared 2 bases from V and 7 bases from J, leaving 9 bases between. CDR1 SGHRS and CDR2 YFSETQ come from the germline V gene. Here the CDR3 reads CASSFISGEAFF. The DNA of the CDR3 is TGCGCCAGCAGCTTTATCAGTGGTGAAGCTTTCTTT.

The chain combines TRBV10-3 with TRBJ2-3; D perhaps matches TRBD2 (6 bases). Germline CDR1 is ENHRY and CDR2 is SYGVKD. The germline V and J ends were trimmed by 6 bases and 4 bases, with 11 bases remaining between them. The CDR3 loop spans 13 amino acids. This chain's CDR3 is CAISGDSSDTQYF. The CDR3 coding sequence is TGTGCCATCAGCGGGGACTCATCAGATACGCAGTATTTT.